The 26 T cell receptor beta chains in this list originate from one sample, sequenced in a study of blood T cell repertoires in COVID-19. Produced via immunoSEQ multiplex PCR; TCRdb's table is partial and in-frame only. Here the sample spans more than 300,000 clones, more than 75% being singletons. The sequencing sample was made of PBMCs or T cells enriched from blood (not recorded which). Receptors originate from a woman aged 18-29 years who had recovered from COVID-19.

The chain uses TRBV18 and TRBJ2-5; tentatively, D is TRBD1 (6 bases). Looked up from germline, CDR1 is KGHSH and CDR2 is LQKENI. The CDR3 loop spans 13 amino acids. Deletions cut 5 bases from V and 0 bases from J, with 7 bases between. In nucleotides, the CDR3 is TGTGCCAGCTCAGGGGACAACCAAGAGACCCAGTACTTC. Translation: CASSGDNQETQYF.

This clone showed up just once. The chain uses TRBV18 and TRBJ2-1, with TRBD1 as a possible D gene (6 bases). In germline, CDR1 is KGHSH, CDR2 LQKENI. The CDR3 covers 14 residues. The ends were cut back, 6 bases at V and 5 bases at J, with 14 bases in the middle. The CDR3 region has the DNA TGTGCCAGCTCTACGACGGCAGGGGACAATGAGCAGTTCTTC. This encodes CASSTTAGDNEQFF.

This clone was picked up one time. The CDR3 protein is CASSKGERGGLNEQFF. As DNA, the CDR3 is TGTGCCAGCAGCAAAGGGGAGCGGGGGGGCCTTAATGAGCAGTTCTTC. This chain links TRBV21-1 with TRBJ2-1; the table's D gene call, TRBD2, was not cross checked with the DNA. TRBV21-1 counts as a pseudogene. The CDR3 consists of 16 residues.

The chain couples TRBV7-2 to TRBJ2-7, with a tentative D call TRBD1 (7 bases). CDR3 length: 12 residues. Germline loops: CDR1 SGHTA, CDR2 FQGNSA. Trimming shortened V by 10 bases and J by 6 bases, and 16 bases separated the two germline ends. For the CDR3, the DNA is TGTGCCACAGACAGGGTGGGGGGCGAGCAGTACTTC. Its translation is CATDRVGGEQYF.

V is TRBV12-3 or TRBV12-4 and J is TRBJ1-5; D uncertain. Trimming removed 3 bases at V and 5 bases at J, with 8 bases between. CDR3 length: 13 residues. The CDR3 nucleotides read TGTGCCAGCAGTTTGTCAGAGGATCAGCCCCAGCATTTT. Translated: CASSLSEDQPQHF.

This CDR3 reads CASSFSQEGTEAFF. The CDR3 DNA sequence: TGTGCCAGCAGCTTTTCACAGGAAGGCACTGAAGCTTTCTTT. The chain combines TRBV7-9 with TRBJ1-1, with TRBD1 as a possible D gene (5 bases). Germline CDR1 SEHNR, CDR2 FQNEAQ (reference sequence). The V end lost 3 bases, the J end lost 4 bases, and 12 bases lay between the germline ends. This CDR3 region has 14 residues.

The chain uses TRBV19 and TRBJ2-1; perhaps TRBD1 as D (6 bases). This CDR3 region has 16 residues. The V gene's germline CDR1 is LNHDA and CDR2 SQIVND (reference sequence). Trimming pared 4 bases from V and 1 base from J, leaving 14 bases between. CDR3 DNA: TGTGCCAGTAGTACCGGCAGGGGAGAATCCTACAATGAGCAGTTCTTC. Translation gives CASSTGRGESYNEQFF.

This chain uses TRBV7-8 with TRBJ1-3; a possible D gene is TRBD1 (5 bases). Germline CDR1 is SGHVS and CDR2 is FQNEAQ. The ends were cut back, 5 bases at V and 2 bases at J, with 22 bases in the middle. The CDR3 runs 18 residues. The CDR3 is CASSLRADIGFPGNTIYF. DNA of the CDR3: TGTGCCAGCAGCCTCCGGGCGGACATAGGGTTCCCTGGAAACACCATATATTTT.

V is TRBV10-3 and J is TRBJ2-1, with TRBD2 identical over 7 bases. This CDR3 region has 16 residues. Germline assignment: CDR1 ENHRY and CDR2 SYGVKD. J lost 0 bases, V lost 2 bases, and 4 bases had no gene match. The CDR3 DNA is TGTGCCATCAGTGAGCCTAGCGGAAGCTCCTACAATGAGCAGTTCTTC. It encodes CAISEPSGSSYNEQFF.

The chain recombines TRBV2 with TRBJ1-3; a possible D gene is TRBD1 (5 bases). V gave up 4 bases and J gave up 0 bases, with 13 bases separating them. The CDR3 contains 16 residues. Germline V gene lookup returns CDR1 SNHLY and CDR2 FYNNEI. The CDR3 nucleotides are TGTGCCAGCAGTGGGAACGTGGGGCTCTCTGGAAACACCATATATTTT. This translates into CASSGNVGLSGNTIYF.

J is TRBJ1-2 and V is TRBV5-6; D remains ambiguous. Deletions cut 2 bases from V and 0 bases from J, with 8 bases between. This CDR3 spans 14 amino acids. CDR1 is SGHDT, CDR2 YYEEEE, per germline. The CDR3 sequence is CASSFFRANYGYTF. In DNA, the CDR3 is TGTGCCAGCAGCTTCTTCCGGGCTAACTATGGCTACACCTTC. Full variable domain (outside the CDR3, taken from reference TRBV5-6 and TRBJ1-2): DAGVTQSPTHLIKTRGQQVTLRCSPKSGHDTVSWYQQALGQGPQFIFQYYEEEERQRGNFPDRFSGHQFPNYSSELNVNALLLGDSALYLCASSFFRANYGYTFGSGTRLTVV.

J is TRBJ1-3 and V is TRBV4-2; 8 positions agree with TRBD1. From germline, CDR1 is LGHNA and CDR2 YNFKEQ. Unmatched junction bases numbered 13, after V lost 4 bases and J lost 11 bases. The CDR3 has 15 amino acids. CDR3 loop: CASSRWTGSDGAIYF. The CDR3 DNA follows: TGTGCCAGCAGCCGTTGGACAGGGAGTGATGGGGCCATATATTTT.

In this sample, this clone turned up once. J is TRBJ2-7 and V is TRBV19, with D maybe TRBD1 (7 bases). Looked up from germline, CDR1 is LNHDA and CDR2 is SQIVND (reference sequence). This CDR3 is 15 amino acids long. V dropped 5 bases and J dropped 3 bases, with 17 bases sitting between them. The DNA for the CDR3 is TGTGCCAGTAGTTCCCGCGGGACAGCCGACTACGAGCAGTACTTC. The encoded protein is CASSSRGTADYEQYF.

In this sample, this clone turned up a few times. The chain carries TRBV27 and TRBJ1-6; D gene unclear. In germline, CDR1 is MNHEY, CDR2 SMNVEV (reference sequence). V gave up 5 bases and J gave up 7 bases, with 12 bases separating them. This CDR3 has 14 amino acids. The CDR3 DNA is TGTGCCAGCAGTACCTGGGGAGGGAATTCACCCCTCCACTTT. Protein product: CASSTWGGNSPLHF.

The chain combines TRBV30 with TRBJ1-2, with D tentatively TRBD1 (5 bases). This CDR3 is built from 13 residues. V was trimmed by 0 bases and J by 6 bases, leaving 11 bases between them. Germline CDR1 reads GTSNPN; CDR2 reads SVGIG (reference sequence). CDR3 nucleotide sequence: TGTGCCTGGAGTGTCTCCCTGACAGATGGCTACACCTTC. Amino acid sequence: CAWSVSLTDGYTF.

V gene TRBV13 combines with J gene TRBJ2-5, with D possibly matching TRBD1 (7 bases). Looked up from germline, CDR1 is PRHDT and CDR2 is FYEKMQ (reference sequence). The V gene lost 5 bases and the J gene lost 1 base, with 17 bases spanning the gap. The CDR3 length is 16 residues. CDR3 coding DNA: TGTGCCAGCAGCGGCACAGGGGTGGGGGGCCAAGAGACCCAGTACTTC. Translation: CASSGTGVGGQETQYF. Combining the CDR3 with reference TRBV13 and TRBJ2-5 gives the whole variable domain AAGVIQSPRHLIKEKRETATLKCYPIPRHDTVYWYQQGPGQDPQFLISFYEKMQSDKGSIPDRFSAQQFSDYHSELNMSSLELGDSALYFCASSGTGVGGQETQYFGPGTRLLVL.

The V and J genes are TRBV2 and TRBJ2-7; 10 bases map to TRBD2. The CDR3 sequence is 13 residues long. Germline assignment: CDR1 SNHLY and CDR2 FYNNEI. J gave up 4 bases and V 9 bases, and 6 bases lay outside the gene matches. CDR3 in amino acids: CARGTSDGYEQYF. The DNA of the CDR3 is TGTGCCAGGGGGACTAGCGATGGGTACGAGCAGTACTTC.

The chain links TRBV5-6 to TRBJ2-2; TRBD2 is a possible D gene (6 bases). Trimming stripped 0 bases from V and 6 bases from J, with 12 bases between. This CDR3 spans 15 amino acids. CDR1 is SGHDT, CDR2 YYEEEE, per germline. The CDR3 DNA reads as TGTGCCAGCAGCTTGGGGGCGGGGACTTCCGGGGAGCTGTTTTTT. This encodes CASSLGAGTSGELFF.

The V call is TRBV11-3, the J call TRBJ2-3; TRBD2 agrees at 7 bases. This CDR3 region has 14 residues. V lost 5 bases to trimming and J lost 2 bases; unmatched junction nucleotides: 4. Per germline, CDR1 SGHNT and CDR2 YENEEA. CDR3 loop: CASSTGGTTDTQYF. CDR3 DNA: TGTGCCAGCAGCACCGGGGGGACCACAGATACGCAGTATTTT.

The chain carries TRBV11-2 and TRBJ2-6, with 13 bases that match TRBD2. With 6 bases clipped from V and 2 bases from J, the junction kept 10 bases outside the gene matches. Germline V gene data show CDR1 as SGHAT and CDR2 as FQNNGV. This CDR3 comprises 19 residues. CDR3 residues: CASSIHALAGGPGANVLTF. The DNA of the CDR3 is TGTGCCAGCAGTATCCACGCACTAGCGGGGGGGCCTGGGGCCAACGTCCTGACTTTC.

The CDR3 loop reads CASTAGYEQYF. Written as DNA, the CDR3 is TGTGCCAGCACGGCAGGCTACGAGCAGTACTTC. The chain couples TRBV6-5 to TRBJ2-7; no clear D. The V end was cut by 7 bases, the J end by 3 bases, with 7 bases between. The CDR3 length is 11 residues. Germline V gene data show CDR1 as MNHEY and CDR2 as SVGAGI.

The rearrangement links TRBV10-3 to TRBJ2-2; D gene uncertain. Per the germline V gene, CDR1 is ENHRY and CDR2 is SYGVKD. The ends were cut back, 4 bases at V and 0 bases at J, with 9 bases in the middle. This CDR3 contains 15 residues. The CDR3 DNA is TGTGCCATCAGTGGCCTGACACCGAACACCGGGGAGCTGTTTTTT. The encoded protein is CAISGLTPNTGELFF.

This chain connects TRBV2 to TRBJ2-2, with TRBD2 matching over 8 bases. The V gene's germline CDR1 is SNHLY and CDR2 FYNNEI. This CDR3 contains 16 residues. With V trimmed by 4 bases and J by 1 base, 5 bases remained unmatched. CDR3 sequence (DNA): TGTGCCAGCAGTGCAGGGCTAGCGGGGAACACCGGGGAGCTGTTTTTT. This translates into CASSAGLAGNTGELFF.

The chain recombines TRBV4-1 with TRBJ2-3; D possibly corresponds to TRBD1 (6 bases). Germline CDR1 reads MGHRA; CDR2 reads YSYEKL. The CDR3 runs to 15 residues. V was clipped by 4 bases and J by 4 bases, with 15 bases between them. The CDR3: CASSPIWGHADTQYF. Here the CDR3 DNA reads TGCGCCAGCAGCCCGATATGGGGGCACGCAGATACGCAGTATTTT.

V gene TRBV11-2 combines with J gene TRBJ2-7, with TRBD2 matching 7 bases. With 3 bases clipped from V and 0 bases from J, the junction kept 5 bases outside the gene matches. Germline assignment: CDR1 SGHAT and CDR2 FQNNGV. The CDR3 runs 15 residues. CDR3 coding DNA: TGTGCCAGCAGCTTCCGGGGCGGGGGCTCCTACGAGCAGTACTTC. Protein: CASSFRGGGSYEQYF.

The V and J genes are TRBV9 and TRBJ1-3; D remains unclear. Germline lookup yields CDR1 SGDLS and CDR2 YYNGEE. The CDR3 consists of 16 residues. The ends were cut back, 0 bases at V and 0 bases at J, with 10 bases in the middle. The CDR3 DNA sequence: TGTGCCAGCAGCGTAGCTGGCGGGCCCTCTGGAAACACCATATATTTT. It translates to CASSVAGGPSGNTIYF.